This T cell receptor beta chain was identified during a study of Tregs in tolerant kidney transplant recipients. J lost 6 bases, V lost 5 bases, and 13 bases had no gene match. The CDR3 contains 16 residues. Germline CDR1 and CDR2: MNHNY and SVGAGI (reference sequence). Assay used: immunoSEQ multiplex PCR; TCRdb lists only in-frame clones, some missing. The sample records over 50,000 clones, 83% being singletons. The clonotype was recovered from a human donor in good health. The chain couples TRBV6-6 to TRBJ1-1; 9 nucleotides match TRBD1. The sequencing sample was made of CD4+ T cells from blood. CDR3 protein: CASSLTGTGWRPEAFF. DNA for the CDR3: TGTGCCAGCAGTCTAACCGGGACAGGGTGGAGGCCTGAAGCTTTCTTT.